These 2 T cell receptor beta chains were all obtained from the same sample, sequenced in a study of human T cells and chemical hapten exposure. Noted time point: patch test 2, 6 weeks after DPC sensitization. Treatment specified: therapeutic diphenylcyclopropenone sensitization with weekly scalp DPC. TCRdb reprocessed the RACE reads with MiXCR, giving one entry per CDR3 protein. The sample contains 89,000 or so distinct CDR3 sequences, around 6.7% of which appear only once. The sequencing here drew on whole blood, taken in connection with sensitization to the hapten diphenylcyclopropenone (DPC). The receptor source for this set is a woman in her twenties or thirties with alopecia areata. Some clones in this sample may be carry-over from other donors' samples.

This clonotype was observed at least ten times. The chain couples TRBV4-2 to TRBJ2-1, with 9 bases that match TRBD2. V was clipped by 4 bases and J by 9 bases; unmatched bases: 16. The CDR3 has 17 residues. In germline, CDR1 is LGHNA, CDR2 YNFKEQ. CDR3 loop: CASSLRLAGATGTEQFF. DNA of the CDR3: TGTGCCAGCAGCCTCAGGTTAGCGGGGGCCACGGGTACTGAGCAGTTCTTC.

In regard to this clonotype: A much larger clone lies a single base off, so this may be a read error. The CDR3 ends on some other residue instead of the conserved phenylalanine or tryptophan, so this is likely a read error. The chain carries TRBV5-6 and TRBJ1-2, with 8 bases aligning to TRBD1. The CDR3 loop spans 16 amino acids. V lost 1 base, J lost 2 bases, and 7 bases stayed unmatched. Germline V CDR1 and CDR2: SGHDT, YYEEEE. CDR3 in amino acids: CASSLSPGQANYGYTS. DNA of the CDR3: TGTGCCAGCAGCTTGAGCCCGGGACAGGCGAACTATGGCTACACCTCC.